The clone carrying this T cell receptor beta chain was observed at least ten times. Its antigen remains unidentified. Unique molecular identifiers were added to individual cDNA molecules. TCRdb redid the calling of the 5' RACE reads with MiXCR, one entry per CDR3 protein. The profile shows about 40,000 distinct CDR3 sequences, roughly 4.7% of them singletons. The data stem from a study of early T cells in non-severe SARS-CoV-2 infection. Study in general: Sequencing input comprised bulk RNA from unsorted whole blood; chain pairing was not available. The study, taken as a whole, reports: In VDJdb matching, anti-spike CD8 responses were favored while private and CD4 specificities went missing.

The sample consisted of whole blood. The sequence was obtained from an adult who was a healthcare worker with PCR-confirmed SARS-CoV-2 infection or an uninfected control (not recorded which).

CDR3 amino acids: CASRLDSNQPQHF. CDR3 nucleotides: TGCGCCAGCAGACTCGATAGCAATCAGCCCCAGCATTTT. The rearrangement links TRBV10-2 to TRBJ1-5, with D unresolved. The CDR3 is 13 amino acids. Germline V gene sequence: CDR1 WSHSY, CDR2 SAAADI. Trimming removed 6 bases at V and 0 bases at J, with 6 bases between.